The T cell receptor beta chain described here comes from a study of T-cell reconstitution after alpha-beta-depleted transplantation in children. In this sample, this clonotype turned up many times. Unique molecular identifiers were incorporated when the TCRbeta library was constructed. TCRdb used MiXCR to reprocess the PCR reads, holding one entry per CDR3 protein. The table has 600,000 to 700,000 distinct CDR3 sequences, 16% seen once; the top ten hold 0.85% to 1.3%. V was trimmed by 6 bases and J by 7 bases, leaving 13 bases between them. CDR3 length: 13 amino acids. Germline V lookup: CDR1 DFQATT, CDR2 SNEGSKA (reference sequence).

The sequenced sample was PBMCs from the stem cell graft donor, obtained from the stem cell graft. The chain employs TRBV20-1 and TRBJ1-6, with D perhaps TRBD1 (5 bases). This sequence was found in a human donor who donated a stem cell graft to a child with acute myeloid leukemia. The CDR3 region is CSAQGPGNSPLHF. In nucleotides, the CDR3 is TGCAGTGCCCAGGGCCCCGGGAATTCACCCCTCCACTTT.